This TCR beta chain was identified in a study of molecular identifiers for immune sequencing clone quantification. About this clonotype itself: Its antigen is currently unknown.

Overall study findings and caveats: Barcodes shared by identical TCR molecules could lead to underestimated sizes of highly expanded clones.

Losses at the gene ends were 4 bases for V and 2 bases for J; bases not matched to a gene: 5. CDR1 LNHDA and CDR2 SQIVND come from the germline V gene (reference sequence). The length of the CDR3 is 14 residues. TCRdb reprocessed the PCR reads via MiXCR and lists one record per CDR3 protein. The data hold about 97,000 distinct CDR3 sequences, with 30% to 45% observed a single time. The genes are TRBV19 and TRBJ2-7; TRBD2 agrees at 7 bases. The TCR originated in a human donor in good health. Some libraries in this study had Jurkat cell RNA spiked in. The sequenced sample consisted of naive CD8+ T cells from blood, with Jurkat cell RNA spiked in. As to subset: FACS-sorted CD8+CD4-CCR7+CD45RA+ naive T cells. The CDR3 DNA reads as TGTGCCAGTAGTACCTCGGGGGGAGCCTACGAGCAGTACTTC. Translated: CASSTSGGAYEQYF.